This T cell receptor (beta chain) was identified in a study of identical twins. Study conclusions and caveats: Compared with models, monozygotic twins showed more out-of-frame TCR alpha sharing. Whereas memory repertoires showed no such difference, abundant cord blood beta clonotypes carried fewer insertions.

Germline V lookup: CDR1 MNHNY, CDR2 SVGAGI (reference sequence). This CDR3 spans 12 amino acids. The V end was cut by 1 base, the J end by 6 bases, with 1 base between. MiXCR, applied by TCRdb to the 5' RACE reads, yields one record per CDR3 protein. The table records 1,800,000 or so distinct CDR3 sequences, under 35% of them present only once. This clonotype was detected ten times or more. Its cognate antigen is unknown. The TCR comes from a newborn girl in good health. The J gene is TRBJ1-6, the V gene TRBV6-6, with D uncertain. The specimen was cord blood. CDR3 in DNA: TGTGCCAGCAGTTACTTTAATTCACCCCTCCACTTT. Protein sequence: CASSYFNSPLHF.